This T cell receptor beta chain was identified during a study of cytomegalovirus exposure and HLA in healthy donors. Study-wide points: Specificity of three CMV-associated chains for CMV antigens was verified in vitro. Cytomegalovirus association was listed for about 180 TCR beta chains.

With V trimmed by 0 bases and J by 6 bases, 26 bases remained unmatched. Germline-derived CDR1 and CDR2 are PRHDT and FYEKMQ (reference sequence). The CDR3 length is 23 residues. 60 Vbeta and 13 Jbeta primers were used in PCR. Profiling relied on immunoSEQ multiplex PCR, and the TCRdb table lists in-frame clones only, not all of them. The sample yields approximately 290,000 clones, 80% seen once. As concerns this clone: The antigen is not known.

The sequenced sample consisted of PBMCs. The TCR was taken from a girl aged 2 to 10 in good health and CMV-seronegative. This sequence joins TRBV13 and TRBJ2-1; 10 nucleotides agree with TRBD1. The CDR3 region has the DNA TGTGCCAGCAGCTTAGGAGGGACAGGGGCGCCCTCTCACTCTCCTATTAGGCCCAATGAGCAGTTCTTC. The encoded protein is CASSLGGTGAPSHSPIRPNEQFF.